The T cell receptor (beta chain) under discussion was sequenced for a study of blood T cell repertoires in COVID-19 (dated by TCRdb to 2020 to 2022). Context from the whole study: Samples covering the acute and convalescent phases of COVID-19 were provided by collaborators in the United States, Italy and Spain. Where available, HLA class I and class II types were obtained from metadata supplied by the sample provider rather than from assay-based typing. A de-identified subject ID, COVID-19 status, age in years and sex were almost always included in the sample metadata. The prospective study material was composed of cDNA or gDNA derived from T cells, B-cell-depleted T cells, or PBMCs. The dataset comprised deeply sampled blood TCRbeta repertoires from subjects exposed to, actively infected with, or recovered from COVID-19. The repertoires were made available in a free public database intended to serve as a resource for research on the immune response to SARS-CoV-2. Samples came from the ongoing ImmuneRACE study (first 160 participants) plus 1,254 subjects from 6 global collaborators.

As encoded in the germline V gene, CDR1 is SGHDN while CDR2 is FVKESK. The V end gives up 4 bases and the J end 4 bases, leaving 9 bases in the junction not matched to a gene. From the cysteine through the phenylalanine, the CDR3 covers 16 amino acids. Of the read, only the CDR3 DNA is kept; its 48 bases are in frame from base 1. Results and caveats for the whole study, not just this receptor: The amount of clinical and demographic metadata varied by source and participant and was provided uncurated.

TCRbeta CDR3 regions were amplified from genomic DNA using the immunoSEQ Assay, a bias-controlled multiplex PCR. On the authors' methods: Nucleated cell counts per sample were estimated from amplification of reference gene primers within the assay. Sequence reads were collapsed and filtered to measure the absolute abundance of every unique TCRbeta CDR3 rearrangement. Productive Simpson clonality was computed per sample as the square root of Simpson's diversity index over productive rearrangements. This immuneACCESS table, as held by TCRdb, lists in-frame sequences with V and J called but not all clones. Of the missing ones, under half trace to an unresolved V gene in checked studies; the others have no known cause. V and J calls and clone size are as listed in that table; D and trimming were resolved from the DNA. Across this sample there are about 300,000 clones, with about 87% seen only once. The ten top clones hold over 6% of the sample.

In the case of this clone: The antigen it recognizes is unknown. No quality values exist for individual bases; no much larger clone is one base distant.

A second Seattle source provided samples from volunteer blood donors who had recovered from COVID-19. Whole blood was collected in K2EDTA tubes by collaborating institutions according to the institutions' own protocols. For TCRbeta analysis, collaborator samples were shipped as frozen whole blood, as isolated PBMCs, or as DNA extracted from either sample type. The chain is encoded by TRBV14 joined to TRBJ1-3; 8 bases in the middle match TRBD1. Material for sequencing was peripheral blood. The TCR comes from a woman younger than 45 who had recovered from COVID-19. The DNA reads as follows: TGTGCCAGCAGCCCGCGGACAGGGTTTAGAGGAAACACCATATATTTT. This gives the protein CASSPRTGFRGNTIYF. Here the CDR3 is joined to the reference TRBV14 and TRBJ1-3 genes, and the full variable domain is: EAGVTQFPSHSVIEKGQTVTLRCDPISGHDNLYWYRRVMGKEIKFLLHFVKESKQDESGMPNNRFLAERTGGTYSTLKVQPAELEDSGVYFCASSPRTGFRGNTIYFGEGSWLTVV.